Below, 15 T cell receptor beta chains from the same sample are listed, as sequenced in a study of patients and donors after allogeneic stem cell transplantation (dated by TCRdb to about 2020). Receptor amplification or capture employed RT-PCR. Sequencing was performed on a NextSeq 550. The raw public data were reprocessed by TCRdb itself: fastp quality trimming at Q25, MiXCR clonotype calling, in-frame beta chains only. Records with the same CDR3 protein are collapsed into one entry carrying the most frequent genes and DNA. Within this sample are more than 850,000 distinct CDR3 sequences, with around 17% of them counted one time only. The top ten clones comprise 5.5% to 6.5% of the sample. The source material was blood, either unsorted or a sorted T cell fraction (not recorded which). These receptors were collected from a human donor who was either an allogeneic HSCT recipient or a stem cell or donor lymphocyte infusion donor (not recorded which). It is not recorded whose cells these are; they may come from a transplant donor.

This chain connects TRBV7-3 to TRBJ2-5; D call uncertain. The CDR3 runs to 14 residues. Deletions cut 5 bases from V and 8 bases from J, with 18 bases between. The germline CDR1 and CDR2 sequences are SGHTA and FQGTGA. The CDR3 loop is CASSRGGGSRTQYF. The CDR3 DNA reads as TGTGCCAGCAGCCGCGGCGGCGGTAGTAGAACCCAGTACTTC.

The chain carries TRBV5-1 and TRBJ1-2; 7 positions agree with TRBD1. With V trimmed by 4 bases and J by 5 bases, 8 bases remained unmatched. The CDR3 contains 14 residues. Germline V CDR1 and CDR2: SGHRS, YFSETQ. CDR3 sequence (DNA): TGCGCCAGCAGCCAGAACGACAGGGTATATGGCTACACCTTC. Translated: CASSQNDRVYGYTF. Drawing the rest from reference TRBV5-1 and TRBJ1-2, the complete variable domain is KAGVTQTPRYLIKTRGQQVTLSCSPISGHRSVSWYQQTPGQGLQFLFEYFSETQRNKGNFPGRFSGRQFSNSRSEMNVSTLELGDSALYLCASSQNDRVYGYTFGSGTRLTVV.

The chain carries TRBV7-2 and TRBJ2-2; weak D call: TRBD2 (7 bases). This CDR3 spans 17 amino acids. V shed 1 base and J shed 4 bases, with 16 bases lying between them. CDR1 is SGHTA and CDR2 is FQGNSA in the germline V gene. For the CDR3, the DNA is TGTGCCAGCAGCTTAGTAAGGGGGGGGCGTGGCACCGGGGAGCTGTTTTTT. The encoded protein is CASSLVRGGRGTGELFF.

The chain couples TRBV5-4 to TRBJ2-6, with D perhaps matching TRBD2 (6 bases). Between the trimmed V and J ends, which lost 0 bases and 0 bases, there was a span of 22 bases. There are 21 residues in the CDR3. Germline CDR1 is SGHNT and CDR2 is YYREEE (reference sequence). CDR3 DNA sequence: TGTGCCAGCAGCTTGGGGTGGCGGGAAGAAACCCTGTACTCTGGGGCCAACGTCCTGACTTTC. It yields the protein CASSLGWREETLYSGANVLTF.

The rearrangement uses TRBV6-1 and TRBJ2-7; 9 positions match TRBD1. The CDR3 spans 14 residues. With 4 bases clipped from V and 2 bases from J, the junction kept 3 bases outside the gene matches. Per germline, CDR1 MNHNS and CDR2 SASEGT. The CDR3 reads CASSVWTGAYEQYF. The CDR3 DNA reads as TGTGCCAGCAGTGTTTGGACAGGGGCCTACGAGCAGTACTTC.

This clonotype was detected only a few times. The gene calls are TRBV18 and TRBJ2-2; 9 bases align to TRBD1. With 0 bases clipped from V and 1 base from J, the junction kept 3 bases outside the gene matches. Germline V CDR1 and CDR2: KGHSH, LQKENI. The CDR3 loop spans 17 amino acids. The CDR3 coding sequence is TGTGCCAGCTCACCACCCACAGGGGGCGTGAACACCGGGGAGCTGTTTTTT. It yields the protein CASSPPTGGVNTGELFF.

The chain uses TRBV7-9 and TRBJ2-7; 10 nucleotides match TRBD2. The germline CDR1 and CDR2 sequences are SEHNR and FQNEAQ (reference sequence). The CDR3 extends over 17 amino acids. Trimming took 1 base from V and 0 from J; bases not matched to a gene: 6. The CDR3 reads CASSLGLAGANSYEQYF. CDR3 sequence (DNA): TGTGCCAGCAGCTTAGGGCTAGCGGGAGCTAACTCCTACGAGCAGTACTTC.

This clonotype was seen a handful of times. The chain joins TRBV7-2 to TRBJ2-7; a possible D gene is TRBD1 (5 bases). Germline V gives CDR1 SGHTA, CDR2 FQGNSA. CDR3 length equals 14 residues. V lost 1 base, J lost 7 bases, and 14 bases lay in between. CDR3: CASSLGVSRGEQYF. DNA of the CDR3: TGTGCCAGCAGCTTAGGCGTCTCTAGGGGTGAGCAGTACTTC.

This clonotype came up a few times. The chain couples TRBV4-1 to TRBJ2-5; no clear D. The CDR3 is made up of 14 amino acids. Germline V CDR1 and CDR2: MGHRA, YSYEKL. The germline V and J ends were trimmed by 0 bases and 1 base, with 6 bases remaining between them. The CDR3 nucleotides read TGCGCCAGCAGCCAAGATCTATTCCAAGAGACCCAGTACTTC. This gives the protein CASSQDLFQETQYF.

In this sample, this clonotype turned up a few times. The chain carries TRBV12-3 or TRBV12-4 and TRBJ2-3; 12 bases are shared with TRBD2. The V and J ends lost 4 bases and 5 bases, in that order; junction bases with no gene match: 7. The CDR3 sequence is 16 residues long. The CDR3 protein is CASSSGTSGFIDTQYF. The CDR3 nucleotides read TGTGCCAGCAGTTCAGGGACTAGCGGGTTCATAGATACGCAGTATTTT.

This clonotype turned up a few times. The rearrangement links TRBV6-5 to TRBJ2-3; D is undetermined. Germline V CDR1 and CDR2: MNHEY, SVGAGI. The CDR3 has 14 residues. V was clipped by 0 bases and J by 4 bases, with 8 bases between them. As DNA, the CDR3 is TGTGCCAGCAGTTACTCCCGACGGGCAGATACGCAGTATTTT. Translated, it gives CASSYSRRADTQYF.

The J gene is TRBJ2-5, the V gene TRBV7-9; no clear D. Trimming pared 5 bases from V and 4 bases from J, leaving 8 bases between. Germline lookup yields CDR1 SEHNR and CDR2 FQNEAQ (reference sequence). The CDR3 spans 12 residues. CDR3 region: CASSTDGETQYF. CDR3 nucleotides: TGTGCCAGCAGCACAGACGGAGAGACCCAGTACTTC.

This clonotype was recorded at least ten times. J is TRBJ2-3 and V is TRBV20-1; 12 bases map to TRBD2. The V gene's germline CDR1 is DFQATT and CDR2 SNEGSKA (reference sequence). The CDR3 contains 18 residues. J gave up 3 bases and V 1 base, and 11 bases lay outside the gene matches. In DNA form, the CDR3 reads TGCAGTGCTAGAGGTGGGACAGCGACTAGCGGGAGAACAGATACGCAGTATTTT. Its protein is CSARGGTATSGRTDTQYF.

V gene TRBV5-1 combines with J gene TRBJ2-3; 12 bases match TRBD2. CDR3 length: 15 amino acids. J gave up 5 bases and V 3 bases, and 4 bases lay outside the gene matches. Germline V CDR1 and CDR2: SGHRS, YFSETQ. DNA for the CDR3: TGCGCCAGCAGCTCTAGCGGGGGGGCAATAGATACGCAGTATTTT. Translated, it gives CASSSSGGAIDTQYF.

The sample holds one count of this clonotype. The V gene is TRBV4-3, the J gene TRBJ1-2; possibly TRBD1 for D (6 bases). The germline V and J ends were trimmed by 5 bases and 6 bases, with 19 bases remaining between them. Germline CDR1 and CDR2: LGHNA and YSLEER. The CDR3 contains 15 residues. DNA for the CDR3: TGCGCCAGCAGCATTGGGACGGGAGGGACAAATGGCTACACCTTC. It yields the protein CASSIGTGGTNGYTF.